This T cell receptor (beta chain) was obtained from a study of PD-1 blockade in classical Hodgkin lymphoma. Regarding the study as a whole: Only CD4+ TCR diversity, not CD8+, had risen significantly by C4D1.

The CDR3 length is 15 residues. The V and J ends lost 1 base and 7 bases, in that order; junction bases with no gene match: 7. Germline values: CDR1 SEHNR, CDR2 FQNEAQ (reference sequence). The data were produced by immunoSEQ multiplex PCR, yet TCRdb's version contains in-frame clones alone and is incomplete. The data show approximately 29,000 clones, with around 79% seen just once and under 20% held by the top ten. Time point meaning: cycle 4 day 1 (C4D1), after about 6 weeks of nivolumab. Autologous stem cell transplantation was followed by relapse in every patient, and brentuximab vedotin exposure varied. The study recorded best responses of complete response, partial response or progressive disease. Concerning this clone itself: Antigen specificity is unknown.

This chain uses TRBV7-9 with TRBJ1-2, with TRBD1 matching 9 bases. Sequenced material: peripheral blood mononuclear cells (PBMCs), taken before the fourth cycle of nivolumab. The origin of this receptor is a human donor with classical Hodgkin lymphoma. The CDR3 nucleotides are TGTGCCAGCAGCTTAGGAACAGGGGGCTCACTTGGCTACACCTTC. It specifies CASSLGTGGSLGYTF.